One TCR beta chain is described in this entry. Germline V gene lookup returns CDR1 SGHNT and CDR2 YYREEE (reference sequence). This CDR3 contains 15 residues. Losses at the gene ends were 5 bases for V and 1 base for J; bases not matched to a gene: 6. In the original workflow: Counts of nucleated cells, estimated from reference gene primer amplification, were obtained. Here immunoSEQ multiplex PCR was the method, and the copy in TCRdb shows in-frame clones only, minus some. That table gives V, J and clone size, and the DNA gave D and trimming. Here the sample spans about 220,000 clones, less than 90% being singletons. This entry belongs to a study of blood T cell repertoires in COVID-19. Study context: The United States, Italy and Spain were the sources of the acute and convalescent COVID-19 samples.

Cohorts were determined from participant-reported clinical history. The receptor was isolated from a woman aged 25-40 years who had recovered from COVID-19. Material for sequencing was PBMCs or T cells enriched from blood (not recorded which). This chain links TRBV5-4 with TRBJ2-1; TRBD1 agrees at 7 bases. The CDR3 region has the DNA TGTGCCAGCAGGCCAGGGGGTAGGTCCTACAATGAGCAGTTCTTC. Its translation is CASRPGGRSYNEQFF.